A selection of T cell receptor beta chains follows, all from one sample in a study of blood T cell repertoires in COVID-19. Produced via immunoSEQ multiplex PCR; TCRdb's table is partial and in-frame only. The sample contains 130,000 or so clones, roughly four fifths of which appear only once. The sequenced sample consisted of peripheral blood. The receptors were sampled from a human donor in a cohort sampled during active COVID-19. CDR3s leave out the opening cysteine and the closing phenylalanine or tryptophan.

v_gene: TRBV27
len: 14
CDR3aa: ASSLSAGLSNQPQH

v_gene: TRBV27
len: 14
CDR3aa: ASTRKTGAANEKLF

v_gene: TRBV3-1/TRBV3-2
len: 12
CDR3aa: ASSDRGLRTEAF

v_gene: TRBV19
len: 15
CDR3aa: ASSSRTSGGFSNEQF

v_gene: TRBV7-8
len: 13
CDR3aa: ASRLRGGLSYEQY

v_gene: TRBV19
len: 10
CDR3aa: ASSIGAGGYT

v_gene: TRBV5-6
len: 11
CDR3aa: ASSSPGIYGYT

v_gene: TRBV10-1
len: 14
CDR3aa: ASTSGGDETNEKLF

v_gene: TRBV6-6
len: 13
CDR3aa: ASSYGTGGYYGYT

v_gene: TRBV11-3
len: 13
CDR3aa: ASSRRQGAWDEQF

v_gene: TRBV2
len: 13
CDR3aa: ASRPGTGVTGELF

v_gene: TRBV7-6
len: 15
CDR3aa: ASSPGLAGGPTDTQY

v_gene: TRBV19
len: 14
CDR3aa: ASSTRDRGSNQPQH

v_gene: TRBV7-9
len: 11
CDR3aa: ASSLDQGDEQF

v_gene: TRBV7-2
len: 13
CDR3aa: ASSLPGQQRETQY

v_gene: TRBV18
len: 12
CDR3aa: ASFTTGLGVGYT

v_gene: TRBV3-1/TRBV3-2
len: 14
CDR3aa: ASSLYSGGYYNEQF

v_gene: TRBV18
len: 12
CDR3aa: ASSPAGKSDTQY

v_gene: TRBV7-6
len: 14
CDR3aa: ASSLGPTGVSYEQY

v_gene: TRBV7-8
len: 13
CDR3aa: ASSFLAGVGDTQY

v_gene: TRBV7-2
len: 13
CDR3aa: ASSSGGPSGGEQF

v_gene: TRBV3-1/TRBV3-2
len: 12
CDR3aa: ASSQVGGTETQY

v_gene: TRBV10-1
len: 11
CDR3aa: ASSVDRGNTQY

v_gene: TRBV3-1/TRBV3-2
len: 13
CDR3aa: ASSLTGTRTYEQY

v_gene: TRBV3-1/TRBV3-2
len: 13
CDR3aa: ASSQEVGGEQKLF

v_gene: TRBV2
len: 11
CDR3aa: ASSVVGHTEAF